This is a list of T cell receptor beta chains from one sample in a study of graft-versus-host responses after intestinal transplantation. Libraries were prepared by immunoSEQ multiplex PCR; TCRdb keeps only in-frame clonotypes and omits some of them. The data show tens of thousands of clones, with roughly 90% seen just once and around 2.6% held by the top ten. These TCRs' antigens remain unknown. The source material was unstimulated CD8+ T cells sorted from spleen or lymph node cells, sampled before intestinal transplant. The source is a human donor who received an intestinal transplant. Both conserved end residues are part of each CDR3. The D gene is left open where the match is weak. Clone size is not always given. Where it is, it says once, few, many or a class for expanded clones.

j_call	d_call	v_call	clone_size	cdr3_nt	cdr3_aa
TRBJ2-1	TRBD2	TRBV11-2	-	TGTGCCAGCAGCCGCACCGCGACTAGCGGGGATAATGAGCAGTTCTTC	CASSRTATSGDNEQFF
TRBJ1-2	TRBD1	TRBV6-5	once	TGTGCCAGCAGTCACCCGAGGACAGGGCTTAGGGGCTACACCTTC	CASSHPRTGLRGYTF
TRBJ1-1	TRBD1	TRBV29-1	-	TGCAGCGTTACAGGGGGTAGGAACACTGAAGCTTTCTTT	CSVTGGRNTEAFF
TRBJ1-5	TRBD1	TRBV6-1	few	TGTGCCAGCAGTGAGGCTCCGGGACAGGGTTCTCAGCCCCAGCATTTT	CASSEAPGQGSQPQHF
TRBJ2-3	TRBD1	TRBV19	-	TGTGCCAGTAGTCCTACGACAGGGGGCACAGATACGCAGTATTTT	CASSPTTGGTDTQYF
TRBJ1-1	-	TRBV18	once	TGTGCCAGCTCACCCCGACTTGAGTGGGGCTACACTGAAGCTTTCTTT	CASSPRLEWGYTEAFF
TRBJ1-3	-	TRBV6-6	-	TGTGCCAGCAGTTACAGTGGACAGTCCTCTGGAAACACCATATATTTT	CASSYSGQSSGNTIYF
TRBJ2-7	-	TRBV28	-	TGTGCCAGCAGTTCCTATACAGGGAGAAAGCAGTACTTC	CASSSYTGRKQYF
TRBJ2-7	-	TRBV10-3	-	TGTGCCATCAGTTCGGTTCTTCTGGGAGTGGTTGTAGACGAGCAGTACTTC	CAISSVLLGVVVDEQYF
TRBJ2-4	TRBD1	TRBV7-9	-	TGTGCCAGCAGTCCCGGACAGGGGGGAAACATTCAGTACTTC	CASSPGQGGNIQYF
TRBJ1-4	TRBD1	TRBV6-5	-	TGTGCCACCTGGCCCAGGACAGGGAATGAAAAACTGTTTTTT	CATWPRTGNEKLFF
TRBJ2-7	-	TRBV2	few	TGTGCCAGCAAGCCGGGTAGCTCCTACGAGCAGTACTTC	CASKPGSSYEQYF
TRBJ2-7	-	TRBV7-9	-	TGTGCCAGCAACTCTAACTACGAGCAGTACTTC	CASNSNYEQYF
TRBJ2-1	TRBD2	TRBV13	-	TGTGCCAGCAGTCCCAGCGGGAGGGAATACAATGAGCAGTTCTTC	CASSPSGREYNEQFF
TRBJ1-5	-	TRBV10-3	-	TGTGCCATCAGCGACCCAGGGTCCAGAAGCAATCAGCCCCAGCATTTT	CAISDPGSRSNQPQHF
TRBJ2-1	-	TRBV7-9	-	TGTGCCAGCAGCTACGAAGGAGTTGCCTACAATGAGCAGTTCTTC	CASSYEGVAYNEQFF
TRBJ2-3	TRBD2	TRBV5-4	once	TGTGCCAGCAGCTTACTAGCGGGCTTAACGCAGTATTTT	CASSLLAGLTQYF
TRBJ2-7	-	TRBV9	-	TGTGCCAGCAGCGTGGGGAGCTCCTACGAGCAGTACTTC	CASSVGSSYEQYF
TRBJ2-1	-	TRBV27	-	TGTGCCAGCAGTTTATCACCGGGGAATGAGCAGTTCTTC	CASSLSPGNEQFF
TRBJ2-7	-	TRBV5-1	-	TGCGCCAGCAGTAAGGCGGGCCTGAACCCCTACGAGCAGTACTTC	CASSKAGLNPYEQYF
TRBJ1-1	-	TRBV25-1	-	TGTGCCAGCATGTGGGGGGCTGAAGCTTTCTTT	CASMWGAEAFF
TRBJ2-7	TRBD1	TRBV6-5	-	TGTGCCAGCAGGGCCGGGACAGGGTTTTACGAGCAGTACTTC	CASRAGTGFYEQYF
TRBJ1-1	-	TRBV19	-	TGTGCCAGTAGCCCTTATGGGGGACATAGTGAAGCTTTCTTT	CASSPYGGHSEAFF
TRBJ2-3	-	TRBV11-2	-	TGTGCCAGCAGCTTGGCTAGGGGGACAGATACGCAGTATTTT	CASSLARGTDTQYF
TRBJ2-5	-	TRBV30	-	TGTGCCTGGAGTGTACTGGGGGGCGGGAGAGAGACCCAGTACTTC	CAWSVLGGGRETQYF
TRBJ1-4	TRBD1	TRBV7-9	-	TGTGCCAGCAGCTCGAGGGACAGGGCGGAAGAAAAACTGTTTTTT	CASSSRDRAEEKLFF
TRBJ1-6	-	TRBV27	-	TGTGCCAGCAGTTTAGTTACAGGGAATTTCGGCTCACCCCTCCACTTT	CASSLVTGNFGSPLHF
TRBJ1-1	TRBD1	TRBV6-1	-	TGTGCCACCCCCCAGGGGGCGGGGAACACTGAAGCTTTCTTT	CATPQGAGNTEAFF
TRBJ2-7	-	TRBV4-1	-	TGCGCCAGCAGCCAAGATTGGGCCTCCTACGAGCAGTACTTC	CASSQDWASYEQYF
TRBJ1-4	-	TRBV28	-	TGTGCCAGCAGTTTCGGGGGGCCCGCAACTAATGAAAAACTGTTTTTT	CASSFGGPATNEKLFF
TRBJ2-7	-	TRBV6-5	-	TGTGCCAGCAGTCCCCCGGACAGATACTACGAGCAGTACTTC	CASSPPDRYYEQYF
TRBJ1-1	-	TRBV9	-	TGTGCCAGCAGCGTCTTAGGGGGGGCAACTGAAGCTTTCTTT	CASSVLGGATEAFF
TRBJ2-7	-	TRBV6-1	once	TGTGCCAGCAGTGAAGCGGGGGGGGCGGCCTACGAGCAGTACTTC	CASSEAGGAAYEQYF
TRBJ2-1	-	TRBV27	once	TGTGCCAGCAGTCCATACCGTGGGCATGAGCAGTTCTTC	CASSPYRGHEQFF
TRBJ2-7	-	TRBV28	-	TGTGCCAGCAGTTTATGCAATCTGGGGCAGGGCGACTACGAGCAGTACTTC	CASSLCNLGQGDYEQYF
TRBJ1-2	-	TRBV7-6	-	TGTGCCAGCAGCTTAGCGTTGGACAGTTACCCAAACTATGGCTACACCTTC	CASSLALDSYPNYGYTF
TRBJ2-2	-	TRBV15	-	TGTGCCACCAGCAGATTCTACAGGGTAGTGGACACCGGGGAGCTGTTTTTT	CATSRFYRVVDTGELFF